The rows below give T cell receptor beta chains drawn from one sample of a study of tumor and adjacent non-tumor tissue in lung cancer. From the multiplex PCR reads, TCRdb called clonotypes with MiXCR, one entry per CDR3 protein. Among over 80,000 distinct CDR3 sequences, 80% were seen once, and the ten largest hold about 31%. Input material: distant non-tumor lung tissue. The source of these receptors is a man aged 55 to 69 with small cell lung cancer. CDR3s include the opening cysteine and the closing phenylalanine or tryptophan. The order of the fields is V gene, D gene, J gene, CDR3 protein. D genes are given only for firm matches.

v_gene: TRBV6-1; d_gene: NA; j_gene: TRBJ2-6; CDR3aa: CASSEENSGANVLTF
v_gene: TRBV29-1; d_gene: NA; j_gene: TRBJ1-2; CDR3aa: CSTRGHEYGYTF
v_gene: TRBV6-5; d_gene: NA; j_gene: TRBJ2-2; CDR3aa: CASQRGRGTWVLFF
v_gene: TRBV4-1; d_gene: TRBD2; j_gene: TRBJ2-1; CDR3aa: CASRARAGGENEHFF
v_gene: TRBV6-6; d_gene: TRBD1; j_gene: TRBJ2-7; CDR3aa: CASRMTGDILLYEQYF
v_gene: TRBV29-1; d_gene: NA; j_gene: TRBJ2-3; CDR3aa: CSVQTSLGTDTKYF
v_gene: TRBV7-9; d_gene: NA; j_gene: TRBJ2-2; CDR3aa: CASSLMDTTTDGELFF
v_gene: TRBV7-9; d_gene: NA; j_gene: TRBJ2-5; CDR3aa: CASSPGITFGVKETQYF
v_gene: TRBV10-3; d_gene: NA; j_gene: TRBJ2-5; CDR3aa: CAINAAEDIQYF
v_gene: TRBV28; d_gene: TRBD1; j_gene: TRBJ2-7; CDR3aa: CTSSTLTGEQYF
v_gene: TRBV20-1; d_gene: TRBD2; j_gene: TRBJ2-1; CDR3aa: CSAREASGSRVNEQFF
v_gene: TRBV11-2; d_gene: NA; j_gene: TRBJ2-1; CDR3aa: CASSLEAELVDQFF
v_gene: TRBV20-1; d_gene: TRBD1; j_gene: TRBJ1-1; CDR3aa: CSAFPGQLSGNTEAFF
v_gene: TRBV6-5; d_gene: NA; j_gene: TRBJ1-6; CDR3aa: CASNWAYNPPLHF
v_gene: TRBV29-1; d_gene: NA; j_gene: TRBJ2-1; CDR3aa: CSVEVGRPRAYNEQFF
v_gene: TRBV29-1; d_gene: NA; j_gene: TRBJ2-3; CDR3aa: CRVESSGTDTQYF
v_gene: TRBV13; d_gene: NA; j_gene: TRBJ2-1; CDR3aa: CASSLGGSYDNEQFF
v_gene: TRBV7-3; d_gene: NA; j_gene: TRBJ2-2; CDR3aa: CASGAPDSPTGELLF
v_gene: TRBV10-3; d_gene: TRBD1; j_gene: TRBJ2-5; CDR3aa: CEITQGTGGGETQYF